These 10 T cell receptor beta chains share one sample of origin, sequenced in a study of cytomegalovirus exposure and HLA in healthy donors. Clones were sequenced by immunoSEQ multiplex PCR, and TCRdb holds only the in-frame ones, with some missing. Here the sample spans around 60,000 clones, 75% to 95% being singletons. Specimen: PBMCs. These receptors came from a man between 18 and 29 years old in good health and CMV-seronegative.

The gene calls are TRBV29-1 and TRBJ2-1; D is unclear. The V and J ends lost 1 base and 0 bases respectively, with 4 bases between them. CDR3 length: 13 residues. CDR1 is SQVTM and CDR2 is ANQGSEA in the germline V gene. CDR3 coding DNA: TGCAGCGTTGAAGGGAGCTCCTACAATGAGCAGTTCTTC. Translated, it gives CSVEGSSYNEQFF.

V usage is TRBV9 and J usage is TRBJ2-2, with D perhaps TRBD1 (6 bases). The CDR3 covers 16 residues. Per the germline V gene, CDR1 is SGDLS and CDR2 is YYNGEE. Trimming pared 8 bases from V and 2 bases from J, leaving 19 bases between. The CDR3 reads CASSYSGTHNTGELFF. DNA for the CDR3: TGTGCCAGTTCGTATTCCGGGACACATAACACCGGGGAGCTGTTTTTT.

The rearrangement links TRBV18 to TRBJ2-5; 12 positions match TRBD2. J lost 1 base, V lost 6 bases, and 3 bases had no gene match. The CDR3 has 15 residues. CDR1 KGHSH and CDR2 LQKENI come from the germline V gene. The CDR3 DNA is TGTGCCAGCTCTGGGACTAGCGGGTCCCAAGAGACCCAGTACTTC. Its protein is CASSGTSGSQETQYF.

This rearrangement joins TRBV18 to TRBJ2-6; 9 nucleotides agree with TRBD1. V lost 3 bases to trimming and J lost 0 bases; unmatched junction nucleotides: 3. This CDR3 is 17 amino acids long. Germline V gene sequence: CDR1 KGHSH, CDR2 LQKENI. The CDR3 region is CASSPRGQGSGANVLTF. The CDR3 DNA sequence: TGTGCCAGCTCACCCCGGGGACAGGGCTCTGGGGCCAACGTCCTGACTTTC.

This chain connects TRBV7-8 to TRBJ1-5; 8 positions agree with TRBD1. V was clipped by 3 bases and J by 6 bases; unmatched bases: 7. The CDR3 length is 15 residues. Germline V CDR1 and CDR2: SGHVS, FQNEAQ. CDR3 in DNA: TGTGCCAGCAGCTTTCGCGGCCAGGGGGCTCAGCCCCAGCATTTT. Encoded protein: CASSFRGQGAQPQHF.

The chain joins TRBV14 to TRBJ1-1; D gene unclear. The germline V and J ends were trimmed by 5 bases and 0 bases, with 19 bases remaining between them. Germline lookup yields CDR1 SGHDN and CDR2 FVKESK. This CDR3 is 17 amino acids long. CDR3 in amino acids: CASSIREVWGMNTEAFF. Written as DNA, the CDR3 is TGTGCCAGCAGCATCCGGGAAGTCTGGGGTATGAACACTGAAGCTTTCTTT.

The chain carries TRBV19 and TRBJ2-2, with TRBD2 matching 7 bases. The germline gives CDR1 LNHDA, CDR2 SQIVND (reference sequence). The CDR3 loop spans 15 amino acids. With V trimmed by 2 bases and J by 3 bases, 3 bases remained unmatched. CDR3 sequence reads: CASSITGRDTGELFF. The CDR3 DNA reads as TGTGCCAGTAGTATAACTGGGAGGGACACCGGGGAGCTGTTTTTT.

The J gene is TRBJ1-5, the V gene TRBV7-8; D remains ambiguous. CDR1 and CDR2 (germline): SGHVS, FQNEAQ. The V and J ends lost 1 base and 0 bases respectively, with 7 bases between them. This CDR3 spans 15 amino acids. The CDR3 coding sequence is TGTGCCAGCAGCTTAGGTCTTTATAGCAATCAGCCCCAGCATTTT. It yields the protein CASSLGLYSNQPQHF.

The rearrangement joins TRBV5-1 to TRBJ2-2; TRBD1 matches at 7 bases. CDR3 length equals 15 residues. Germline V gene data show CDR1 as SGHRS and CDR2 as YFSETQ. Unmatched junction bases numbered 2, after V lost 3 bases and J lost 0 bases. The CDR3 sequence is CASSWGQTNTGELFF. The DNA for the CDR3 is TGCGCCAGCAGCTGGGGACAGACGAACACCGGGGAGCTGTTTTTT.

The J gene is TRBJ1-1, the V gene TRBV19; maybe TRBD1 (5 bases). This CDR3 is built from 13 residues. Germline V gene lookup returns CDR1 LNHDA and CDR2 SQIVND (reference sequence). The V end was cut by 5 bases, the J end by 1 base, with 8 bases between. The CDR3 DNA sequence: TGTGCCAGTAGTGCCGGACAGAACACTGAAGCTTTCTTT. Translated, it gives CASSAGQNTEAFF. The full variable domain, in which reference TRBV19 and TRBJ1-1 provide the parts outside the CDR3, is DGGITQSPKYLFRKEGQNVTLSCEQNLNHDAMYWYRQDPGQGLRLIYYSQIVNDFQKGDIAEGYSVSREKKESFPLTVTSAQKNPTAFYLCASSAGQNTEAFFGQGTRLTVV.